This is a list of T cell receptor beta chains from one sample in a study of blood T cell repertoires in COVID-19. Method: immunoSEQ multiplex PCR; TCRdb's copy keeps in-frame clones and lacks some. The sample holds approximately 500,000 clones, less than 90% seen once. The sample consisted of peripheral blood. These receptors all come from a woman aged 45 to 65 with COVID-19, enrolled during active disease. CDR3s leave out the opening cysteine and the closing phenylalanine or tryptophan.

j_gene	v_gene	CDR3aa
TRBJ2-5	TRBV5-1	ASRLSETQY
TRBJ1-1	TRBV5-4	ASSLPDRGIEAF
TRBJ2-3	TRBV30	AWGRDSYSTDTQY
TRBJ2-1	TRBV27	ASSLFTGNYEQF
TRBJ1-2	TRBV5-1	ASSLDGQGYYGYT
TRBJ1-1	TRBV5-6	ASSPTGNTEAF
TRBJ2-7	TRBV12-5	ASGLITAQGNKVQY
TRBJ2-7	TRBV13	ASSLRTEVYEQY
TRBJ2-5	TRBV20-1	SATDGGGVQETQY
TRBJ1-5	TRBV5-6	ASSLGDQPQH